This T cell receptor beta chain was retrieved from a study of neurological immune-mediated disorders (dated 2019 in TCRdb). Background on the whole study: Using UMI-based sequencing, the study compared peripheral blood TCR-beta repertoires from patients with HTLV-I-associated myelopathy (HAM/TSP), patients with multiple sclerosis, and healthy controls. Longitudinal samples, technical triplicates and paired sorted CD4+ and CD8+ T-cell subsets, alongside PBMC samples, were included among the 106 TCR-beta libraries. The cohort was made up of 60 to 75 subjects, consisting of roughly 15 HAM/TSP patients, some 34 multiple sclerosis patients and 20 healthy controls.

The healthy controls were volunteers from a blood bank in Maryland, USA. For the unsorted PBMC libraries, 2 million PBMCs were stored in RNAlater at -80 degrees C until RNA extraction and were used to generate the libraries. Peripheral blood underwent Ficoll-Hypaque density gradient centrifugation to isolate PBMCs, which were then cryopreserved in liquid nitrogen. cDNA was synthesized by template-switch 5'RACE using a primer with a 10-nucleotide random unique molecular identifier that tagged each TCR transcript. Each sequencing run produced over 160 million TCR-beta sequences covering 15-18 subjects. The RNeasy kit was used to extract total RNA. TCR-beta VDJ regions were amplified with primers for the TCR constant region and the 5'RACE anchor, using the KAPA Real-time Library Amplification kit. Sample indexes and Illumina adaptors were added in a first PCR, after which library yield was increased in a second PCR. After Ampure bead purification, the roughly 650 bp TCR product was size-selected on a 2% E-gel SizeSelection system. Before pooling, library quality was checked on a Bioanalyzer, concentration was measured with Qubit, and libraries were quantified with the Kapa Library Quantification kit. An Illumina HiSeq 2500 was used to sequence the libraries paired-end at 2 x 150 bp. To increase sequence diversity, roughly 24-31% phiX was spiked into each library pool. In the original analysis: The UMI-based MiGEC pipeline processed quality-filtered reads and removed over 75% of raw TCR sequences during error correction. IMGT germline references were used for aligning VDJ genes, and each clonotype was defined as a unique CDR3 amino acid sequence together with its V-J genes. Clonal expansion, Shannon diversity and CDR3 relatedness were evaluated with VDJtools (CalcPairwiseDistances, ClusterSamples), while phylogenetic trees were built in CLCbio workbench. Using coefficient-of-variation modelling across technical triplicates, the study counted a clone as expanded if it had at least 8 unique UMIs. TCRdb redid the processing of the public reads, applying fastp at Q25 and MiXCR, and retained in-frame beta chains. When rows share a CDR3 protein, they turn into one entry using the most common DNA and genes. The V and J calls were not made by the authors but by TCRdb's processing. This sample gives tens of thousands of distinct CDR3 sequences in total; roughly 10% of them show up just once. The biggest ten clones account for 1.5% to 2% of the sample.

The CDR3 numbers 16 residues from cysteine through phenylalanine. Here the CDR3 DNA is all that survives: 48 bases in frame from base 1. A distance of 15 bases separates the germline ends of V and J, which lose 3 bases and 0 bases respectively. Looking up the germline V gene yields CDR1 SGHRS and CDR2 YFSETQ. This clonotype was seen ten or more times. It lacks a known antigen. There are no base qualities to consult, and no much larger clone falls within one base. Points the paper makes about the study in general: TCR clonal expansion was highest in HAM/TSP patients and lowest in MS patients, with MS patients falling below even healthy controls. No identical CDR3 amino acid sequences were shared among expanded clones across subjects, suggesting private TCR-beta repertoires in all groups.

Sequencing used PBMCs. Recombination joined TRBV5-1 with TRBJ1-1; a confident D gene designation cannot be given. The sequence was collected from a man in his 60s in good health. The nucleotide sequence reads TGCGCCAGCAGCTCCTACGGAGCTACTATGAACACTGAAGCTTTCTTT. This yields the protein CASSSYGATMNTEAFF.